The rows below give T cell receptor beta chains drawn from one sample of a study of T cells in Graves' hyperthyroidism and ophthalmopathy. TCRdb re-called the multiplex PCR reads through MiXCR, storing one row per CDR3 protein. The sample lists about 690,000 distinct CDR3 sequences; 17% were seen once. Sample: blood. The receptors originated from a man aged 45 to 65 with Graves' hyperthyroidism. Each CDR3 is given with its conserved first and last residue. D genes are given only for firm matches. Rows give clone size only sometimes, using once, few, many, or a class for an expanded clone.

>TRBV28|TRBD2|TRBJ2-7|few|19
CASSSIITFFTGGPGEQYF
TGTGCCAGCAGTTCCATTATAACCTTTTTTACGGGAGGGCCTGGTGAGCAGTACTTC
>TRBV24-1|TRBD1|TRBJ2-7|-|13
CATSDSGGYEQYF
TGTGCCACCAGTGATTCAGGGGGATACGAGCAGTACTTC
>TRBV7-3|-|TRBJ2-3|few|17
CASSAGPPGGSTDTQYF
TGTGCCAGCAGCGCGGGGCCCCCCGGGGGTAGCACAGATACGCAGTATTTT
>TRBV9|-|TRBJ1-1|many|14
CASSDRIMNTEAFF
TGTGCCAGCAGCGACAGGATCATGAACACTGAAGCTTTCTTT
>TRBV25-1|TRBD1|TRBJ1-1|-|21
CASSEYTGRQGALGKNTEAFF
TGTGCCAGCAGTGAATACACGGGGCGACAGGGGGCTTTGGGAAAAAACACTGAAGCTTTCTTT
>TRBV6-1|-|TRBJ1-5|many|16
CASTPRGGTGDQPQHF
TGTGCCAGCACCCCCAGGGGAGGGACGGGCGATCAGCCCCAGCATTTT
>TRBV13|-|TRBJ2-5|few|14
CASSPQEARETQYF
TGTGCCAGCAGTCCTCAGGAGGCCCGAGAGACCCAGTACTTC
>TRBV10-1|-|TRBJ1-1|few|13
CASSEQGWTEAFF
TGCGCCAGCAGTGAACAGGGCTGGACTGAAGCTTTCTTT
>TRBV29-1|-|TRBJ2-1|-|12
CTGRTGYNEQFF
TGCACCGGCCGGACGGGATACAATGAGCAGTTCTTC
>TRBV12-3/TRBV12-4|-|TRBJ2-7|many|13
CASRLYREREQYF
TGTGCCAGCAGACTTTACAGGGAACGGGAGCAGTACTTC
>TRBV4-1|-|TRBJ1-1|few|15
CASSQASVVTLEAFF
TGCGCCAGCAGCCAAGCTTCGGTGGTGACCCTCGAAGCTTTCTTT
>TRBV3-1|TRBD2|TRBJ2-2|few|18
CASSRLRTSGKRDGELFF
TGTGCCAGCAGCCGGTTACGGACTAGCGGGAAAAGGGACGGGGAGCTGTTTTTT
>TRBV6-5|-|TRBJ1-1|-|15
CASSFTRLMDTEAFF
TGTGCCAGCAGTTTCACACGGCTTATGGACACTGAAGCTTTCTTT
>TRBV5-1|-|TRBJ2-1|-|13
CASSLSGSNEQFF
TGCGCCAGCAGCTTGAGCGGATCCAATGAGCAGTTCTTC
>TRBV2|-|TRBJ2-1|many|17
CASRNRGRSSGDNEQFF
TGTGCCAGCAGAAACAGGGGTCGGTCTAGCGGAGACAATGAGCAGTTCTTC
>TRBV27|TRBD2|TRBJ2-1|many|13
CASMGLLVHEQFF
TGTGCCAGCATGGGACTATTAGTTCATGAGCAGTTCTTC
>TRBV19|-|TRBJ2-1|few|14
CASSISGTRNEQFF
TGTGCCAGTAGTATCTCCGGGACAAGAAATGAGCAGTTCTTC
>TRBV24-1|TRBD2|TRBJ2-2|many|14
CATMTSGRTGELFF
TGTGCCACCATGACTAGCGGACGCACCGGGGAGCTGTTTTTT
>TRBV19|TRBD1|TRBJ1-1|few|14
CASSIGTGNTEAFF
TGTGCCAGTAGTATAGGGACAGGGAACACTGAAGCTTTCTTT
>TRBV12-3/TRBV12-4|TRBD2|TRBJ2-5|many|14
CASSLLAGEETQYF
TGTGCCAGCAGTTTACTAGCGGGAGAGGAGACCCAGTACTTC
>TRBV15|TRBD2|TRBJ2-2|once|18
CATSRPLGSGRVDGELFF
TGTGCCACCAGCAGGCCCCTGGGAAGCGGGAGAGTTGACGGGGAGCTGTTTTTT
>TRBV12-3/TRBV12-4|-|TRBJ2-3|many|13
CASSLGSPDTQYF
TGTGCCAGCAGTTTAGGTTCCCCAGATACGCAGTATTTT
>TRBV15|-|TRBJ1-1|many|12
CATSKRETEAFF
TGTGCCACCAGCAAAAGAGAGACTGAAGCTTTCTTT
>TRBV28|-|TRBJ2-7|-|14
CASSFLGSGYEQYF
TGTGCCAGCAGTTTTTTGGGGTCAGGCTACGAGCAGTACTTC
>TRBV27|-|TRBJ2-7|many|13
CASSTPEVGEQYF
TGTGCCAGCAGTACACCCGAGGTTGGCGAGCAGTACTTC
>TRBV24-1|TRBD2|TRBJ2-1|-|17
CATSDRQRELSYNEQFF
TGTGCCACCAGTGACCGTCAGCGGGAGCTCTCCTACAATGAGCAGTTCTTC
>TRBV5-8|-|TRBJ2-5|-|14
CASSSIPEKETQYF
TGTGCCAGCAGCTCAATACCAGAGAAGGAGACCCAGTACTTC
>TRBV7-3|TRBD2|TRBJ2-3|many|17
CASSLLGLAGTTDTQYF
TGTGCCAGCAGCTTACTGGGACTAGCGGGAACGACAGATACGCAGTATTTT
>TRBV6-2/TRBV6-3|-|TRBJ1-1|many|15
CASSPPSVLNTEAFF
TGTGCCAGCAGCCCCCCCTCGGTCCTGAACACTGAAGCTTTCTTT
>TRBV7-2|TRBD2|TRBJ2-3|-|17
CASSLGPLAGYTDTQYF
TGTGCCAGCAGCTTAGGGCCCCTAGCGGGATACACAGATACGCAGTATTTT
>TRBV12-3/TRBV12-4|-|TRBJ1-1|many|14
CASSARQKNTEAFF
TGTGCCAGCAGTGCCCGACAGAAGAACACTGAAGCTTTCTTT
>TRBV10-3|-|TRBJ1-1|many|16
CAISESPRGGNTEAFF
TGTGCCATCAGTGAGTCCCCGAGGGGAGGGAACACTGAAGCTTTCTTT
>TRBV27|-|TRBJ2-2|few|13
CASSFGDTGELFF
TGTGCCAGCAGTTTTGGGGACACCGGGGAGCTGTTTTTT
>TRBV6-6|-|TRBJ1-1|few|17
CASSYSTNGGLNTEAFF
TGTGCCAGCAGTTACTCGACAAACGGGGGCTTGAACACTGAAGCTTTCTTT
>TRBV30|TRBD2|TRBJ2-7|few|14
CAWSNGGSHYEQYF
TGTGCCTGGAGTAATGGCGGGAGTCACTACGAGCAGTACTTC
>TRBV28|-|TRBJ2-7|-|16
CASSSQGRDGNHEQYF
TGTGCCAGCTCATCTCAGGGAAGGGATGGTAACCACGAGCAGTACTTC
>TRBV9|-|TRBJ2-7|-|14
CASSPFRGGGEQYF
TGTGCCAGCAGCCCTTTCCGGGGAGGGGGTGAGCAGTACTTC
>TRBV12-3/TRBV12-4|-|TRBJ1-2|many|14
CASSLGREGYGYTF
TGTGCCAGCAGTTTAGGCAGGGAGGGCTATGGCTACACCTTC
>TRBV12-3/TRBV12-4|-|TRBJ1-5|many|15
CASSLRTDSNQPQHF
TGTGCCAGCAGTTTGAGGACTGATAGCAATCAGCCCCAGCATTTT
>TRBV5-8|-|TRBJ2-3|many|16
CATIGGRGGSTDTQYF
TGTGCCACCATTGGCGGGAGAGGGGGGTCCACAGATACGCAGTATTTT
>TRBV30|-|TRBJ2-2|many|15
CAWSGGSTNTGELFF
TGTGCCTGGAGTGGGGGCTCAACGAACACCGGGGAGCTGTTTTTT
>TRBV6-4|-|TRBJ1-4|-|12
CASSDSIGKLFF
TGTGCCAGCAGTGACTCAATCGGAAAACTGTTTTTT
>TRBV6-1|-|TRBJ1-2|few|14
CASWEGRRGYGYTF
TGTGCCTCGTGGGAGGGTCGGCGTGGCTATGGCTACACCTTC
>TRBV9|TRBD1|TRBJ2-1|many|15
CASSVLSYRGDEQFF
TGTGCCAGCAGCGTCCTGTCGTACAGGGGCGATGAGCAGTTCTTC
>TRBV2|TRBD2|TRBJ2-2|many|19
CASSVKAGGPERNTGELFF
TGTGCCAGCAGCGTTAAAGCGGGAGGGCCTGAAAGAAACACCGGGGAGCTGTTTTTT
>TRBV9|TRBD2|TRBJ2-7|many|15
CASSVALAGPYEQYF
TGTGCCAGCAGCGTAGCACTAGCGGGCCCCTACGAGCAGTACTTC
>TRBV10-2|TRBD1|TRBJ2-5|-|12
CASWDRGETQYF
TGCGCCAGTTGGGACAGGGGAGAGACCCAGTACTTC
>TRBV29-1|-|TRBJ2-7|few|13
CSVESASSYEQYF
TGCAGCGTTGAATCAGCTAGCTCCTACGAGCAGTACTTC
>TRBV2|-|TRBJ2-3|-|12
CASIGPTDTQYF
TGTGCCAGCATCGGCCCCACAGATACGCAGTATTTT
>TRBV7-6|TRBD1|TRBJ1-2|-|15
CASSTRKGQAGSYTF
TGTGCCAGCAGCACCCGAAAGGGACAGGCGGGAAGCTACACCTTC
>TRBV24-1|-|TRBJ2-2|-|13
CATSSPNTGELFF
TGTGCCACTTCAAGTCCCAACACCGGGGAGCTGTTTTTT
>TRBV12-3/TRBV12-4|-|TRBJ1-5|many|14
CASSLSDSNQPQHF
TGTGCCAGCAGTTTAAGCGATAGCAATCAGCCCCAGCATTTT
>TRBV27|-|TRBJ2-5|many|15
CASSLGQGIRETQYF
TGTGCCAGCAGTTTAGGCCAGGGGATTAGAGAGACCCAGTACTTC
>TRBV7-9|TRBD1|TRBJ1-1|many|15
CASSRQGRSSTEAFF
TGTGCCAGCAGCAGACAGGGTCGCTCATCCACTGAAGCTTTCTTT
>TRBV5-5|-|TRBJ2-5|-|12
CASSWTEETQYF
TGTGCCAGCAGCTGGACGGAAGAGACCCAGTACTTC
>TRBV6-5|TRBD2|TRBJ2-7|few|16
CASSYSSSGGRYEQYF
TGTGCCAGCAGTTACTCGTCGAGCGGGGGACGCTACGAGCAGTACTTC
>TRBV13|TRBD2|TRBJ2-1|few|16
CASSSLAGDPYNEQFF
TGTGCCAGCAGCTCGCTAGCGGGAGATCCCTACAATGAGCAGTTCTTC